This T cell receptor beta chain is from a study of beta chain features in type 1 diabetes. The study, taken as a whole, reports: TCRB CDR3s were moderately but significantly shorter in Type 1 diabetes patients in all four CD4+ subsets.

The table lists this clone with a few counts. Its specificity is not known. The germline V gene encodes CDR1 MDHEN and CDR2 SYDVKM. This CDR3 has 14 residues. V lost 5 bases and J 5 bases, leaving 13 bases between the germline ends. CD4+ cells of the naive, central memory, regulatory and stem cell-like memory types were sorted via CD45RO/CCR7/CD25/CD127/CD95/CD27. The isolated RNA, all of it, was reverse transcribed, so expressed TCRB transcripts were what got sequenced. Clones were sequenced by immunoSEQ multiplex PCR, and TCRdb holds only the in-frame ones, with some missing. The table has around 600,000 clones, 9.5% to 15% seen once; the top ten hold 0.095% to 0.15%.

Sequencing used naive CD4+ T cells from blood. The chain links TRBV28 to TRBJ2-4; D is unclear. The sequence was obtained from a man in his thirties or forties with type 1 diabetes. The CDR3 is CASSLIGPENIQYF. The CDR3 DNA reads TGTGCCAGCAGTCTGATAGGGCCCGAAAACATTCAGTACTTC.